In this sample, the clone carrying this TCR beta chain turned up a few times. The antigen remains undetermined. Trimming cost V 1 base and J 2 bases, with 3 bases left between them. This CDR3 comprises 13 residues. Germline V gives CDR1 SGHTA, CDR2 FQGTGA. This sample was included in a study of Graves' ophthalmopathy and Graves' hyperthyroidism. The TCR beta CDR3 regions underwent amplification from RNA transcripts. An opening RT-PCR round employed HTBI primers and preceded a second-round multiplex PCR. TCRdb independently ran MiXCR on the multiplex PCR reads; one entry per CDR3 protein. Here the sample spans about half a million distinct CDR3 sequences, approximately 15% being singletons. Findings of the study overall: Progression of ophthalmopathy was predicted by the model with roughly 71% sensitivity and roughly 73% specificity. Sensitivity of roughly 88% and specificity of about 84% were achieved when a 13-signature model separated ophthalmopathy from stable hyperthyroidism.

The chain joins TRBV7-3 to TRBJ1-3; no firm D call. This receptor was identified in a woman in her twenties or thirties with Graves' ophthalmopathy. Sequenced material: blood. CDR3 DNA sequence: TGTGCCAGCAGCTTAAACGCTGGAAACACCATATATTTT. Translation: CASSLNAGNTIYF. The whole variable domain, filled in from reference TRBV7-3 and TRBJ1-3, reads GAGVSQTPSNKVTEKGKYVELRCDPISGHTALYWYRQSLGQGPEFLIYFQGTGAADDSGLPNDRFFAVRPEGSVSTLKIQRTERGDSAVYLCASSLNAGNTIYFGEGSWLTVV.